A selection of T cell receptor beta chains follows, all from one sample in a study of breast tumors, draining lymph nodes, adjacent tissues. TCRdb re-called the multiplex PCR reads through MiXCR, storing one row per CDR3 protein. In the table there are under 85,000 distinct CDR3 sequences, approximately 19% of which are singletons. Input material: axillary lymph node tissue. Receptors originate from a female donor with breast cancer. Some clones in this sample may be carry-over from other donors' samples. Each CDR3 is given with its conserved first and last residue. A D gene is named only where the DNA matches it firmly. A row's size may be missing; if present it is once, few, many or a size class.

J gene: TRBJ2-1; V gene: TRBV9; clone size: many; D gene: -; CDR3 protein: CASSSFSRVPEQFF; CDR3 DNA: TGTGCCAGCAGCTCTTTCAGTAGAGTTCCTGAGCAGTTCTTC
J gene: TRBJ1-5; V gene: TRBV12-3/TRBV12-4; clone size: few; D gene: -; CDR3 protein: CASSLIPENSNQPQHF; CDR3 DNA: TGTGCCAGCAGTTTAATACCGGAGAATTCCAATCAGCCCCAGCATTTT
J gene: TRBJ2-1; V gene: TRBV2; clone size: many; D gene: -; CDR3 protein: CASSLQGRAEQFF; CDR3 DNA: TGTGCCAGCAGTCTACAGGGCAGGGCTGAGCAGTTCTTC
J gene: TRBJ2-5; V gene: TRBV12-3/TRBV12-4; clone size: -; D gene: -; CDR3 protein: CASSFRSESLETQYF; CDR3 DNA: TGTGCCAGCAGTTTTAGGTCCGAGAGTCTGGAGACCCAGTACTTC
J gene: TRBJ1-4; V gene: TRBV19; clone size: many; D gene: -; CDR3 protein: CASSIGLSAHEKLFF; CDR3 DNA: TGTGCCAGTAGTATAGGTCTTTCGGCCCATGAAAAACTGTTTTTT
J gene: TRBJ2-7; V gene: TRBV6-2/TRBV6-3; clone size: many; D gene: TRBD2; CDR3 protein: CASSGASSGTYEQYF; CDR3 DNA: TGTGCCAGCAGTGGAGCTTCTAGCGGGACCTACGAGCAGTACTTC
J gene: TRBJ2-1; V gene: TRBV19; clone size: many; D gene: TRBD1; CDR3 protein: CASSISNRGNEQFF; CDR3 DNA: TGTGCCAGTAGTATCAGCAACAGGGGCAATGAGCAGTTCTTC
J gene: TRBJ1-4; V gene: TRBV28; clone size: -; D gene: -; CDR3 protein: CASSEQPTNEKLFF; CDR3 DNA: TGTGCCAGCAGCGAACAGCCAACTAATGAAAAACTGTTTTTT
J gene: TRBJ1-2; V gene: TRBV6-2/TRBV6-3; clone size: many; D gene: -; CDR3 protein: CASSERESRYYGYTF; CDR3 DNA: TGTGCCAGCAGTGAGCGGGAGTCGCGTTACTATGGCTACACCTTC
J gene: TRBJ1-1; V gene: TRBV15; clone size: -; D gene: -; CDR3 protein: CATRQQGSNTEAFF; CDR3 DNA: TGTGCCACAAGACAACAAGGGTCGAACACTGAAGCTTTCTTT
J gene: TRBJ2-5; V gene: TRBV29-1; clone size: many; D gene: -; CDR3 protein: CSVRRETQYF; CDR3 DNA: TGCAGCGTTAGGAGAGAGACCCAGTACTTC
J gene: TRBJ1-5; V gene: TRBV6-1; clone size: -; D gene: -; CDR3 protein: CASSYSAPLSNQPQHF; CDR3 DNA: TGTGCCAGCAGTTACTCAGCCCCTCTAAGCAATCAGCCCCAGCATTTT
J gene: TRBJ2-7; V gene: TRBV20-1; clone size: many; D gene: -; CDR3 protein: CSASAESSGYEQYF; CDR3 DNA: TGCAGTGCGAGTGCTGAGAGCTCCGGCTACGAGCAGTACTTC
J gene: TRBJ1-2; V gene: TRBV28; clone size: many; D gene: -; CDR3 protein: CASSSGFGYTF; CDR3 DNA: TGTGCCAGCAGTTCCGGGTTTGGCTACACCTTC
J gene: TRBJ2-1; V gene: TRBV11-2; clone size: many; D gene: TRBD2; CDR3 protein: CASSLIAAGVFTRNEQFF; CDR3 DNA: TGTGCCAGCAGCTTAATTGCGGCGGGAGTCTTCACCCGGAATGAGCAGTTCTTC
J gene: TRBJ2-6; V gene: TRBV7-8; clone size: many; D gene: -; CDR3 protein: CASSPRRSGANVLTF; CDR3 DNA: TGTGCCAGCAGCCCCCGCCGCTCTGGGGCCAACGTCCTGACTTTC
J gene: TRBJ2-1; V gene: TRBV13; clone size: -; D gene: TRBD2; CDR3 protein: CASSLVSTSGRYEQFF; CDR3 DNA: TGTGCCAGCAGCTTAGTAAGTACTAGCGGGAGGTATGAGCAGTTCTTC
J gene: TRBJ2-3; V gene: TRBV14; clone size: many; D gene: TRBD2; CDR3 protein: CASSQDSASGRSDTQYF; CDR3 DNA: TGTGCCAGCAGCCAAGATTCAGCTAGCGGGAGATCGGATACGCAGTATTTT
J gene: TRBJ2-3; V gene: TRBV3-1; clone size: many; D gene: -; CDR3 protein: CASSHGGTDTQYF; CDR3 DNA: TGTGCCAGCAGCCACGGGGGCACAGATACGCAGTATTTT
J gene: TRBJ1-2; V gene: TRBV2; clone size: many; D gene: -; CDR3 protein: CASSEEARRGYTF; CDR3 DNA: TGTGCCAGCAGTGAAGAGGCGCGACGGGGCTACACCTTC
J gene: TRBJ2-2; V gene: TRBV12-3/TRBV12-4; clone size: many; D gene: TRBD2; CDR3 protein: CASSLLAGSTGELFF; CDR3 DNA: TGTGCCAGCAGTTTGCTAGCGGGGAGCACCGGGGAGCTGTTTTTT
J gene: TRBJ1-6; V gene: TRBV6-1; clone size: many; D gene: -; CDR3 protein: CASSEVQASGSPLHF; CDR3 DNA: TGTGCCAGCAGTGAAGTACAGGCCTCGGGATCACCCCTCCACTTT
J gene: TRBJ2-1; V gene: TRBV11-2; clone size: many; D gene: -; CDR3 protein: CASSLRGLGRNEQFF; CDR3 DNA: TGTGCCAGCAGCTTAAGGGGTTTGGGGAGGAATGAGCAGTTCTTC
J gene: TRBJ2-1; V gene: TRBV15; clone size: many; D gene: -; CDR3 protein: CATSRGTSRRYNEQFF; CDR3 DNA: TGTGCCACCAGCAGAGGAACTAGCCGGAGGTACAATGAGCAGTTCTTC
J gene: TRBJ2-2; V gene: TRBV19; clone size: many; D gene: TRBD1; CDR3 protein: CASTLDRAGTGELFF; CDR3 DNA: TGTGCCAGTACCCTAGACAGGGCTGGGACCGGGGAGCTGTTTTTT